This entry lists 8 T cell receptor beta chains sequenced from one sample in a study of T cell repertoires in cytomegalovirus infection. These TCRs are of unknown antigen specificity. A single record per CDR3 protein comes from TCRdb applying MiXCR to the reads. The sample contains 70,000 or so distinct CDR3 sequences, approximately 30% of which appear only once. The sequencing used CD8+ T cells from cultured PBMCs, collected from culture after CMV antigen stimulation. Receptors originate from a human donor in good health (CMV status not recorded). Some clones in this sample may be carry-over from other donors' samples.

The chain employs TRBV6-1 and TRBJ1-5, with D uncertain. Trimming shortened V by 6 bases and J by 0 bases, and 12 bases separated the two germline ends. The CDR3 has 15 amino acids. CDR1 MNHNS and CDR2 SASEGT come from the germline V gene. CDR3 loop: CASRPSADSNQPQHF. CDR3 nucleotides: TGTGCCAGCAGGCCGAGCGCAGATAGCAATCAGCCCCAGCATTTT.

There are a few counts of this clonotype. The chain is built from TRBV12-3 or TRBV12-4 and TRBJ2-3; 9 bases fit TRBD1. Losses at the gene ends were 3 bases for V and 2 bases for J; bases not matched to a gene: 6. The CDR3 covers 16 residues. In nucleotides, the CDR3 is TGTGCCAGCAGTTTGTCCTACAGGGGGCCCACAGATACGCAGTATTTT. This codes for CASSLSYRGPTDTQYF.

This clonotype was observed a few times. This rearrangement joins TRBV12-3 or TRBV12-4 to TRBJ2-5, with TRBD2 matching over 12 bases. There are 18 residues in the CDR3. With 1 base clipped from V and 2 bases from J, the junction kept 8 bases outside the gene matches. This chain's CDR3 is CASSLELAGGPGQETQYF. CDR3 bases: TGTGCCAGCAGTTTAGAGCTAGCGGGAGGGCCGGGGCAAGAGACCCAGTACTTC.

The chain is built from TRBV19 and TRBJ2-3; 12 nucleotides agree with TRBD2. V was clipped by 6 bases and J by 2 bases; unmatched bases: 3. From germline, CDR1 is LNHDA and CDR2 SQIVND (reference sequence). The CDR3 length is 15 residues. The CDR3 DNA follows: TGTGCCAGTAGCTGGACTAGCGGGGCCACAGATACGCAGTATTTT. Protein: CASSWTSGATDTQYF.

This clonotype occurred a few times. The J gene is TRBJ2-3, the V gene TRBV6-2 or TRBV6-3; 10 nucleotides line up with TRBD2. Unmatched junction bases numbered 14, after V lost 2 bases and J lost 3 bases. There are 19 residues in the CDR3. The germline CDR1 and CDR2 sequences are MNHEY and SVGEGT. CDR3 amino acids: CASSYGPQPSGSLTDTQYF. CDR3 in DNA: TGTGCCAGCAGTTACGGACCTCAGCCTAGCGGGAGTTTGACAGATACGCAGTATTTT.

The chain employs TRBV19 and TRBJ1-2, with TRBD1 matching 10 bases. Germline CDR1 reads LNHDA; CDR2 reads SQIVND (reference sequence). The CDR3 has 17 amino acids. Trimming removed 3 bases from V and 4 bases from J; junction bases left unmatched: 11. CDR3 protein: CASSMFMGTGERYGYTF. Written as DNA, the CDR3 is TGTGCCAGTAGTATGTTTATGGGGACAGGGGAACGCTATGGCTACACCTTC.

This clonotype was detected a few times. CDR3 in amino acids: CDSTRKSAYEQYF. CDR3 in DNA: TGTGACAGTACCCGGAAATCAGCTTACGAGCAGTACTTC. The V call is TRBV7-7, the J call TRBJ2-7; D is unresolved. The CDR3 covers 13 residues. Germline values: CDR1 SSHAT, CDR2 FNYEAQ (reference sequence). The full variable domain, its missing parts supplied by reference TRBV7-7 and TRBJ2-7, is GAGVSQSPRYKVTKRGQDVTLRCDPISSHATLYWYQQALGQGPEFLTYFNYEAQPDKSGLPSDRFSAERPEGSISTLTIQRTEQRDSAMYRCDSTRKSAYEQYFGPGTRLTVT.

Ten or more counts support this clonotype. The V gene is TRBV6-2 or TRBV6-3, the J gene TRBJ2-7; 7 bases match TRBD1. With 0 bases clipped from V and 2 bases from J, the junction kept 16 bases outside the gene matches. The V gene's germline CDR1 is MNHEY and CDR2 SVGEGT. The CDR3 consists of 19 residues. CDR3 protein: CASSYSTLPWAGGTYEQYF. CDR3 DNA: TGTGCCAGCAGTTACTCGACACTCCCCTGGGCAGGGGGAACCTACGAGCAGTACTTC.